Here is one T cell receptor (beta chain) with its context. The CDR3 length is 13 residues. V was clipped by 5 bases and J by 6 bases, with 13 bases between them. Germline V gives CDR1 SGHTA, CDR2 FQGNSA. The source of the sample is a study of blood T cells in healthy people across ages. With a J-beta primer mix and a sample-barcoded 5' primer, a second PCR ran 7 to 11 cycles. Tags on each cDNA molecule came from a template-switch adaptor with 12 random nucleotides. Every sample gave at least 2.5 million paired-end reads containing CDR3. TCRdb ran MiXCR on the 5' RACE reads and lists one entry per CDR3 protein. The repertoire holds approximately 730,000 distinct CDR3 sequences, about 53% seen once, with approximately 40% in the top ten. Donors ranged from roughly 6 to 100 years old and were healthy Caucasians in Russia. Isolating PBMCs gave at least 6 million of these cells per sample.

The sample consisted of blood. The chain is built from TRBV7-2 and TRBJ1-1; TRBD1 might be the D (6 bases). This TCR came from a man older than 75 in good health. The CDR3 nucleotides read TGTGCCAGCAGCCGATTAAACAGGGCTGAAGCTTTCTTT. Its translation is CASSRLNRAEAFF.